Below are 13 T cell receptor beta chains sequenced from a single sample in a study of tumor-infiltrating lymphocytes in localized non-small cell lung cancer. Data came from immunoSEQ multiplex PCR; TCRdb stores just in-frame clones and leaves some out. The sample has 15,000 to 20,000 clones; around 79% are singletons. Material: lung tumor tissue. All receptors derive from a human donor with non-small cell lung cancer.

The gene calls are TRBV28 and TRBJ2-7; the D gene is possibly TRBD2 (5 bases). Germline CDR1 and CDR2: MDHEN and SYDVKM. V was cut by 5 bases and J by 4 bases, with 18 bases left in between. The CDR3 is 15 amino acids. Here the CDR3 DNA reads TGTGCCAGCAGTCCCTCGCGGGCCGACCAATACGAGCAGTACTTC. This sequence encodes CASSPSRADQYEQYF.

Here the CDR3 DNA reads TGTGCCAGCAGTTGGGGGACTAGCGGGTCCTACGAGCAGTACTTC. This sequence encodes CASSWGTSGSYEQYF. The chain uses TRBV28 and TRBJ2-7, with 12 bases identical to TRBD2. Germline V gene lookup returns CDR1 MDHEN and CDR2 SYDVKM. The CDR3 runs 15 residues. J was trimmed by 1 base and V by 4 bases; bases with no gene match: 2. Looking up the rest from reference TRBV28 and TRBJ2-7 gives the full variable domain: DVKVTQSSRYLVKRTGEKVFLECVQDMDHENMFWYRQDPGLGLRLIYFSYDVKMKEKGDIPEGYSVSREKKERFSLILESASTNQTSMYLCASSWGTSGSYEQYFGPGTRLTVT.

The V call is TRBV14, the J call TRBJ1-2, with TRBD1 as a possible D gene (6 bases). The V and J ends lost 4 bases and 6 bases respectively, with 21 bases between them. This CDR3 contains 16 residues. Germline assignment: CDR1 SGHDN and CDR2 FVKESK. CDR3 DNA: TGTGCCAGCAGCCTCCTGGCGGGGGCTACCTCCGATGGCTACACCTTC. As protein: CASSLLAGATSDGYTF.

The gene calls are TRBV18 and TRBJ1-2, with 11 positions matching TRBD1. V dropped 1 base and J dropped 8; count of bases not matched to a gene: 9. Germline V lookup: CDR1 KGHSH, CDR2 LQKENI. CDR3 size: 16 residues. CDR3 sequence (DNA): TGTGCCAGCTCACCACGGGGACAGGGGGATATGGACGGCTACACCTTC. Translation: CASSPRGQGDMDGYTF.

The V gene is TRBV10-3, the J gene TRBJ1-1, with D perhaps TRBD1 (5 bases). In germline, CDR1 is ENHRY, CDR2 SYGVKD. The CDR3 is 14 residues long. V shed 2 bases and J shed 1 base, with 8 bases lying between them. The DNA of the CDR3 is TGTGCCATCAGTGAGAGAGGACAGAACACTGAAGCTTTCTTT. Translation gives CAISERGQNTEAFF.

The chain joins TRBV10-1 to TRBJ2-3, with D hard to call. The CDR3 has 15 amino acids. Germline-derived CDR1 and CDR2 are WNHNN and SYGVQD (reference sequence). V was trimmed by 3 bases and J by 7 bases, leaving 17 bases between them. CDR3 sequence reads: CASSESAARGNTQYF. CDR3 nucleotides: TGCGCCAGCAGTGAATCGGCAGCCCGAGGAAATACGCAGTATTTT.

The chain is built from TRBV2 and TRBJ2-7, with 9 bases that match TRBD2. Germline V lookup: CDR1 SNHLY, CDR2 FYNNEI. V was pared by 7 bases and J by 5 bases, with 9 bases of the junction left unmatched. The CDR3 has 14 amino acids. The DNA of the CDR3 is TGTGCCAGCACCAGCGCGGGAGGGGTCCACGAGCAGTACTTC. This sequence encodes CASTSAGGVHEQYF.

The genes are TRBV6-5 and TRBJ2-7; 8 bases are a match to TRBD1. The trim removed 6 bases at V and 4 bases at J, leaving 8 bases unmatched. In germline, CDR1 is MNHEY, CDR2 SVGAGI. CDR3 length: 14 amino acids. The CDR3 DNA follows: TGTGCCAGCAGGCCTGACAGGGGAGCTTACGAGCAGTACTTC. Protein product: CASRPDRGAYEQYF.

This clone showed up just a few times. The chain carries TRBV30 and TRBJ2-2; tentatively, D is TRBD1 (5 bases). The V and J ends lost 7 bases and 3 bases respectively, with 6 bases between them. This CDR3 is 11 amino acids long. Germline CDR1 and CDR2: GTSNPN and SVGIG (reference sequence). The CDR3 region is CAFRDTGELFF. The CDR3 nucleotides read TGTGCCTTCAGGGACACCGGGGAGCTGTTTTTT.

The rearrangement links TRBV7-9 to TRBJ1-4; no definite D call. Trimming pared 3 bases from V and 7 bases from J, leaving 12 bases between. CDR3 size: 14 residues. Germline CDR1 reads SEHNR; CDR2 reads FQNEAQ (reference sequence). Here the CDR3 reads CASSLDGSREKLFF. The CDR3 nucleotides read TGTGCCAGCAGCTTGGACGGTTCACGTGAAAAACTGTTTTTT.

This clone has more than one count but fewer than ten. This chain joins TRBV2 and TRBJ2-1, with a possible D match to TRBD2 (5 bases). V was clipped by 11 bases and J by 1 base, with 12 bases between them. Germline CDR1 is SNHLY and CDR2 is FYNNEI. This CDR3 has 13 amino acids. CDR3 sequence reads: CAGGRTSYNEQFF. DNA for the CDR3: TGTGCCGGCGGGCGGACTTCCTACAATGAGCAGTTCTTC.

V usage is TRBV5-4 and J usage is TRBJ2-6; D gene ambiguous. The CDR3 is 17 residues long. V lost 1 base and J 2 bases, leaving 13 bases between the germline ends. From germline, CDR1 is SGHNT and CDR2 YYREEE (reference sequence). The CDR3 reads CASSLRKGQPGANVLTF. The CDR3 DNA sequence: TGTGCCAGCAGCTTGAGGAAGGGTCAGCCTGGGGCCAACGTCCTGACTTTC.

The rearrangement links TRBV25-1 to TRBJ2-5; D gene ambiguous. This CDR3 has 11 amino acids. V lost 1 base, J lost 5 bases, and 2 bases lay in between. Germline values: CDR1 MGHDK, CDR2 SYGVNS. The chain's CDR3 is CASSEWETQYF. The CDR3 DNA sequence: TGTGCCAGCAGTGAATGGGAGACCCAGTACTTC.